This entry features one T cell receptor beta chain sequence. Its antigen is currently unknown. The data stem from a study of cytomegalovirus exposure and HLA in healthy donors. Findings and limits, study-wide: Earlier analysis found most TCR beta V segments productive about 90% or about 30% of the time. Later on, analysis showed that most CMV-associated TCR beta chains appeared to be HLA-restricted. The classifier reportedly diagnosed cytomegalovirus status with high sensitivity and specificity.

The CDR3 is 15 amino acids. CDR1 is MNHNS and CDR2 is SASEGT in the germline V gene. Trimming took 7 bases from V and 1 from J; bases not matched to a gene: 4. PCR involved 60 Vbeta and 13 Jbeta primers. Measured with immunoSEQ multiplex PCR; TCRdb has only the in-frame clones, and not every one. The sample lists around 150,000 clones, 70% to 80% occurring once. The source of this sequence is a woman aged 45-59 years in good health and CMV-seronegative. The rearrangement joins TRBV6-1 to TRBJ1-5; 10 nucleotides agree with TRBD1. The sequenced material came from PBMCs. This CDR3 is CASISTGGSNQPQHF. CDR3 in DNA: TGTGCCAGCATTTCGACAGGGGGCAGCAATCAGCCCCAGCATTTT.